The clone carrying this TCR beta chain came up a few times. The antigen is undetermined. Version v3.0 of the immunoSEQ assay was performed at survey level. Method: immunoSEQ multiplex PCR; TCRdb's copy keeps in-frame clones and lacks some. The repertoire holds about 11,000 clones, with around 84% as singletons. The sample is drawn from a study of long-term antiretroviral therapy in people with HIV. The CDR3 covers 11 residues. V was pared by 5 bases and J by 8 bases, with 11 bases between. From germline, CDR1 is DFQATT and CDR2 SNEGSKA (reference sequence). Whole-study findings and limits: Dating from about 2003 to 2018, the blood was possibly obtained under older ART regimens. ART was followed by higher diversity that remained below transplant donor controls. Control repertoires displayed wider CDR3 length ranges than the HIV repertoires. Neither ART adherence, viral resistance nor therapy changes were documented.

The V call is TRBV20-1, the J call TRBJ2-3, with no clear D. Sequences were derived from unsorted PBMCs, sampled more than 7 years after starting antiretroviral therapy. This clonotype originated in a man aged 45-65 years with HIV. The CDR3 nucleotides are TGCAGTGCTGAAGATTTTGGTACGCAGTATTTT. Residues: CSAEDFGTQYF.